Listed below are T cell receptor beta chains from one sample, sequenced in a study of Graves' ophthalmopathy and Graves' hyperthyroidism. From the multiplex PCR reads, TCRdb called clonotypes with MiXCR, one entry per CDR3 protein. This sample has some 520,000 distinct CDR3 sequences, with approximately 14% found just once. Input material: blood. Receptor source: a woman between 25 and 40 years old with Graves' ophthalmopathy. CDR3s include the opening cysteine and the closing phenylalanine or tryptophan. The D gene is left open where the match is weak. A clone size is listed for some rows: how often the clone was seen (once, few, many), or a class if it is expanded.

clone size,D gene,J gene,V gene,CDR3 DNA,CDR3 protein
many,-,TRBJ2-7,TRBV15,TGTGCCACCAGCAATGAGGGAGTCAGCTACGAGCAGTACTTC,CATSNEGVSYEQYF
many,-,TRBJ2-5,TRBV6-5,TGTGCCAGCAGTTACGGAATGACCCAGTACTTC,CASSYGMTQYF
many,-,TRBJ2-6,TRBV7-9,TGTGCCAGCAGCTTAGGCCCCGATAGGGGGGGCGCAATGTCTGGGGCCAACGTCCTGACTTTC,CASSLGPDRGGAMSGANVLTF
many,TRBD1,TRBJ1-2,TRBV19,TGTGCCAGTAGTTTGACAGGGCGCTATGGCTACACCTTC,CASSLTGRYGYTF
many,-,TRBJ2-2,TRBV6-2/TRBV6-3,TGTGCCAGCAGTTACTCGATAGAGCAGGGTAGACACACCGGGGAGCTGTTTTTT,CASSYSIEQGRHTGELFF
-,TRBD1,TRBJ2-7,TRBV4-1,TGCGCCAGCAGCCTGCACCGGGACAGGGGTAACGAGCAGTACTTC,CASSLHRDRGNEQYF
-,TRBD1,TRBJ2-7,TRBV7-9,TGTGCCAGCAGCTTCCCCCGGGACAGATTCTACGAGCAGTACTTC,CASSFPRDRFYEQYF
-,TRBD2,TRBJ2-7,TRBV5-7,TGTGCCAGCAGCTCTACCCTGCGGGGGGGCGAGCAGTACTTC,CASSSTLRGGEQYF
many,-,TRBJ2-7,TRBV7-9,TGTGCCAGCAGCTCGAGTTCGGGGGAAGAGCAGTACTTC,CASSSSSGEEQYF
many,-,TRBJ2-7,TRBV6-1,TGTGCCAGCAGTATCGGAATTTACGAGCAGTACTTC,CASSIGIYEQYF
many,TRBD1,TRBJ2-5,TRBV24-1,TGTGCCACCAGTGAACCCCGGACAGGGGGCGCGGAGACCCAGTACTTC,CATSEPRTGGAETQYF
many,TRBD1,TRBJ1-2,TRBV12-3/TRBV12-4,TGTGCCAGCAGGCCCATCGGACAGGGCCGTAACTATGGCTACACCTTC,CASRPIGQGRNYGYTF
many,-,TRBJ2-5,TRBV6-1,TGTGCCATCGTGACTTTAGTGTACCAAGAGACCCAGTACTTC,CAIVTLVYQETQYF
many,TRBD1,TRBJ1-1,TRBV6-1,TGTGCCAGCAGACCGGGACAGGGGTGGACTGAAGCTTTCTTT,CASRPGQGWTEAFF
-,-,TRBJ2-2,TRBV11-3,TGTGCCAGCAGCCCGGACCACGACACCGGGGAGCTGTTTTTT,CASSPDHDTGELFF
few,-,TRBJ1-1,TRBV27,TGTGCCAGCCGAAGGGCGGGTTCGTTCACTGAAGCTTTCTTT,CASRRAGSFTEAFF
few,-,TRBJ1-2,TRBV7-9,TGTGCCAGCAGCCCCTATTCCTCCAACTATGGCTACACCTTC,CASSPYSSNYGYTF
many,-,TRBJ2-7,TRBV6-1,TGTGCCAGCAGTGAAGCGCACCGCTCCTACGAGCAGTACTTC,CASSEAHRSYEQYF
few,-,TRBJ2-7,TRBV28,TGTGCCAGCAGTTTCAGGAAAACTCAATACGGGCAGTACTTC,CASSFRKTQYGQYF
many,-,TRBJ2-7,TRBV7-8,TGTGCCAGCAGCTCGCCGACTAGAAACTACGAGCAGTACTTC,CASSSPTRNYEQYF
-,-,TRBJ2-7,TRBV19,TGTGCCAGTAGTATAGCGGGCTACGAGCAGTACTTC,CASSIAGYEQYF
-,-,TRBJ1-5,TRBV9,TGTGCCAGCAGCGTAGAACCAGGCAATCAGCCCCAGCATTTT,CASSVEPGNQPQHF
many,TRBD2,TRBJ2-7,TRBV6-2/TRBV6-3,TGTGCCAGCAGCCTACTAGCGGGATTAAGCTACGAGCAGTACTTC,CASSLLAGLSYEQYF
many,TRBD1,TRBJ1-5,TRBV28,TGTGCCAGCACCCCCGCGGGACAGGGGGATATACAGCCCCAGCATTTT,CASTPAGQGDIQPQHF
many,-,TRBJ1-2,TRBV7-2,TGTGCCAGCACCTTGGTGACGGCGGTCTATGGCTACACCTTC,CASTLVTAVYGYTF
-,TRBD1,TRBJ2-5,TRBV30,TGTGCCTGGACAAAAGACAGGGCCTTTCAAGAGACCCAGTACTTC,CAWTKDRAFQETQYF
many,TRBD2,TRBJ2-4,TRBV11-2,TGTGCCAGCAGAGGGGGACTAGCCCGGGGCGGCATTCAGTACTTC,CASRGGLARGGIQYF
-,-,TRBJ2-3,TRBV28,TGTGCCAGCAGTTTATTGGCAGGGGAGAGGGATACGCAGTATTTT,CASSLLAGERDTQYF
-,-,TRBJ2-5,TRBV6-5,TGTGCCAGCAGTTCCAGCCCCTCCTTAGTAAGCAGGGGACAGACCCAGTACTTC,CASSSSPSLVSRGQTQYF
few,-,TRBJ1-5,TRBV19,TGTGCCAGTAGTATACTGCAGTTGAATCAGCCCCAGCATTTT,CASSILQLNQPQHF
few,TRBD2,TRBJ2-4,TRBV20-1,TGCAGTGCTTCAGTAGCGGGAGAAATCAGAGACAAAAACATTCAGTACTTC,CSASVAGEIRDKNIQYF
many,-,TRBJ2-7,TRBV7-3,TGTGCCAGCAGCTTAGGTGTGGGAGGTTCCTACGAGCAGTACTTC,CASSLGVGGSYEQYF
once,-,TRBJ1-2,TRBV7-9,TGTGCCAGCAGCCCCACCATCGGGTCTGGCTACACCTTC,CASSPTIGSGYTF
many,-,TRBJ2-7,TRBV30,TGTGCCTGGAGTGTAACCGCCGTTCTGTACTTC,CAWSVTAVLYF
many,-,TRBJ2-7,TRBV12-3/TRBV12-4,TGTGCCAGCAGTTTCGGAGACTCCGTATACGAGCAGTACTTC,CASSFGDSVYEQYF
many,-,TRBJ2-4,TRBV6-1,TGTGCCAGCAGTGAGGGGGCCACACAGTCGGCCAAAAACATTCAGTACTTC,CASSEGATQSAKNIQYF
many,TRBD1,TRBJ1-2,TRBV20-1,TGCAGTGCTAAGGACAGGGGGTACTATGGCTACACCTTC,CSAKDRGYYGYTF
many,-,TRBJ2-7,TRBV6-1,TGTGCCAGCAGTGATCTGCTCGAGCAGTACTTC,CASSDLLEQYF
many,TRBD1,TRBJ1-1,TRBV20-1,TGCAGTGCTTCTCTCACAGGGGAGGCAACTGAAGCTTTCTTT,CSASLTGEATEAFF
many,TRBD2,TRBJ2-3,TRBV2,TGTGCCAGCAGTTGGGGGGGTCGCACAGATACGCAGTATTTT,CASSWGGRTDTQYF
many,-,TRBJ2-5,TRBV6-2/TRBV6-3,TGTGCCAGCAGTTACACAGAAAGGGAGACCCAGTACTTC,CASSYTERETQYF
-,-,TRBJ2-7,TRBV28,TGTGCCAGCAGTTTTCGAGTGGGAGGTTCCTACGAGCAGTACTTC,CASSFRVGGSYEQYF
many,-,TRBJ2-7,TRBV30,TGTGCCTGGAGCTCGGGATCGCAAACGGGGGAGCAGTACTTC,CAWSSGSQTGEQYF
many,-,TRBJ1-1,TRBV7-3,TGTGCCAGCAGAATAGGGTTGGGGACTGAAGCTTTCTTT,CASRIGLGTEAFF
few,-,TRBJ1-6,TRBV18,TGTGCCAGCTCACCGTCGACAGCACTCTCCTATAATTCACCCCTCCACTTT,CASSPSTALSYNSPLHF
-,-,TRBJ2-7,TRBV18,TGTGCCAGCTCTCCTGAAGGAGGGGGATACGAGCAGTACTTC,CASSPEGGGYEQYF
-,-,TRBJ1-2,TRBV6-2/TRBV6-3,TGTGCCAGCAGTTACTCGAGGGTCAGCAGCTATGGTTACACCTTC,CASSYSRVSSYGYTF
few,-,TRBJ1-1,TRBV7-2,TGTGCCAGCAGCCAGAACCTCTACCTGGACACTGAAGCTTTCTTT,CASSQNLYLDTEAFF
many,-,TRBJ2-2,TRBV12-3/TRBV12-4,TGTGCCAGCAGTCTCGGACTTCACACCGGGGAGCTGTTTTTT,CASSLGLHTGELFF
-,TRBD2,TRBJ2-7,TRBV6-2/TRBV6-3,TGTGCCAGCAATAGGGCGGGGGACGAGAACGAGCAGTACTTC,CASNRAGDENEQYF
many,-,TRBJ1-1,TRBV9,TGTGCCAGCAGCGTAGTGGTGAAGAACACTGAAGCTTTCTTT,CASSVVVKNTEAFF
many,-,TRBJ1-2,TRBV14,TGTGCCAGCAGCCAAGAAGCAGTTGTGGACTATGGCTACACCTTC,CASSQEAVVDYGYTF